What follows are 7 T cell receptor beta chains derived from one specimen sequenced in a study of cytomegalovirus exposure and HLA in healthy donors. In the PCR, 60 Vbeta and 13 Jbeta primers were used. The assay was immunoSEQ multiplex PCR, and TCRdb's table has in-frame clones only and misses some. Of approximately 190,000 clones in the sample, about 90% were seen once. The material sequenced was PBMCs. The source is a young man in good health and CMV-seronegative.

CDR3 in DNA: TGCAGTGCCAGGGAAGTTGTCGAGCAGTACTTC. Its translation: CSAREVVEQYF. The chain is built from TRBV20-1 and TRBJ2-7; TRBD1 might be the D (5 bases). Germline CDR1 DFQATT, CDR2 SNEGSKA (reference sequence). The V and J ends lost 6 bases and 6 bases respectively, with 12 bases between them. The CDR3 is 11 amino acids.

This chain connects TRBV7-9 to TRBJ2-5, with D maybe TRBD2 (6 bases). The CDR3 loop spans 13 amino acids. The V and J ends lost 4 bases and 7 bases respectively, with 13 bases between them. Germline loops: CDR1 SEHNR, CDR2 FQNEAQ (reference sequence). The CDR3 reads CASSWGREVTQYF. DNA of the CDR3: TGTGCCAGCAGCTGGGGCAGGGAGGTGACCCAGTACTTC.

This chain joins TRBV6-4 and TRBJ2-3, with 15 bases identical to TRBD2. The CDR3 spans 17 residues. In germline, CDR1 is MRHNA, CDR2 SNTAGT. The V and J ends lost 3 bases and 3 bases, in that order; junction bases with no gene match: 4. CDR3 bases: TGTGCCAGCAGTGATGGGACTAGCGGGGGGAAGACAGATACGCAGTATTTT. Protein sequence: CASSDGTSGGKTDTQYF.

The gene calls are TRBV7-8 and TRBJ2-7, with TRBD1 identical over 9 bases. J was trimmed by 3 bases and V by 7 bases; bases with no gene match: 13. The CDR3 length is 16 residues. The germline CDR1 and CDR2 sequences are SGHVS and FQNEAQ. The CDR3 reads CASIEVPGTGLYEQYF. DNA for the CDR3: TGTGCCAGCATTGAGGTCCCTGGGACAGGGCTCTACGAGCAGTACTTC.

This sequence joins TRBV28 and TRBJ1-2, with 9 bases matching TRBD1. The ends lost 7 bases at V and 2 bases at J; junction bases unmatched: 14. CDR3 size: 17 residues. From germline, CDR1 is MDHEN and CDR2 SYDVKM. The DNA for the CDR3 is TGTGCCAGCATTTGGGGGGACAGGGTGGATTCCAACTATGGCTACACCTTC. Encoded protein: CASIWGDRVDSNYGYTF.

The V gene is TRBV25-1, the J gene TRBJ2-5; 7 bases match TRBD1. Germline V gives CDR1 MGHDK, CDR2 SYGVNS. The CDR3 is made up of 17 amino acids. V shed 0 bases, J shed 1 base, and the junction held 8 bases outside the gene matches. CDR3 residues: CASSEYVGQKSQETQYF. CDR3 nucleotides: TGTGCCAGCAGTGAATATGTGGGACAGAAAAGCCAAGAGACCCAGTACTTC.

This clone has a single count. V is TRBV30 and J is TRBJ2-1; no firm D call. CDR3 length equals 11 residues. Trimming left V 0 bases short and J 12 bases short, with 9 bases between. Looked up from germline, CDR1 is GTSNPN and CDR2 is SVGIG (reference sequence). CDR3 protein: CAWSVSTGQFF. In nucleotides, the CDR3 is TGTGCCTGGAGTGTCTCGACGGGGCAGTTCTTC.